This TCR beta chain was obtained from a study of OX40 agonist ivuxolimab in advanced cancers. Across the whole study: Three patients responded partially, comprising one with hepatocellular carcinoma and two with cutaneous melanoma. General study points: Certain nonresponders additionally had low normalized T-cell clonal expansion. Clonal expansion in partial responders at 0.1-3.0 mg/kg ranked among the lowest.

A note on this clone: The antigen remains undetermined.

Germline V gene lookup returns CDR1 SGHVS and CDR2 FNYEAQ. Trimming took 5 bases from V and 3 from J, leaving 18 bases between them. This CDR3 contains 16 residues. Data came from immunoSEQ multiplex PCR; TCRdb stores just in-frame clones and leaves some out. The sample contains roughly 96,000 clones, about four fifths of which appear only once. Patients who had autoimmune disease history or got systemic immunosuppression were left out. The chain combines TRBV7-6 with TRBJ2-3; D may correspond to TRBD1 or TRBD2 (6 bases each). The sequenced sample was CD4+ or CD8+ T cells sorted from blood, obtained in a trial of the OX40 agonist ivuxolimab. This sequence originates from an adult with an advanced solid tumor such as melanoma, head and neck, liver or kidney cancer. The CDR3 region is CASSPRGDRSTDTQYF. As DNA, the CDR3 is TGTGCCAGCAGCCCAAGGGGGGACCGATCGACAGATACGCAGTATTTT.